This record looks at one TCR beta chain sequence and its context. The target of this receptor is not known. Base qualities are missing; no much larger clone stands one base away. The CDR3 regions of human TCRbeta chains were analyzed by immunosequencing. Turning to the authors' computational methods: TCRs in the repertoires were matched against a reference library of SARS-CoV-2-specific TCRs that had been generated with the MIRA antigen-specificity platform. Breadth meant the fraction of unique TCRs that were SARS-CoV-2-associated, whereas depth meant the fraction of total T cells that were SARS-CoV-2-associated. Using the MIRA data, each spike-specific TCR was assigned both to the spike region to which the TCR was reactive and to a CD4 or CD8 class. Log10-transformed breadth and depth values were compared by one-way ANOVA with Sidak's multiple comparisons tests. TCRdb obtained this table from immuneACCESS and retained in-frame rearrangements with V and J assigned. These tables miss some clones; where compared with another copy, unresolved V genes account for less than half of the shortfall, and the remainder is unexplained. Clone size and the V and J calls come from that table; the DNA yielded D and trimming. This sample holds 83,000 or so clones; approximately 87% were observed only once. The top ten clonotypes cover roughly 4.7% of the sample.

CDR3 length: 15 amino acids, cysteine to phenylalanine. Of all the DNA, just the CDR3 is kept, 45 bases in frame from base 1. The germline V gene (reference sequence) supplies CDR1 MNHEY and CDR2 SMNVEV. Here V drops 2 bases and J drops 7 bases, and the junction holds 0 bases not matched to any gene. The sample's time point label, in plain terms: baseline before first vaccination. The treatment or condition label, read with the paper, signifies: meningococcal conjugate vaccine given as trial control. Vaccinee samples were obtained from the UK trials COV001 and COV002, which included a single-blind randomized controlled phase 2/3 trial of AZD1222 (ChAdOx1 nCoV-19) in healthy adults. Trial participant PBMC samples were collected at day 0 and day 28 after the second dose for TCRbeta chain sequencing. The sample originates from a study of T cell responses to AZD1222 COVID-19 vaccine (dated by TCRdb to 2020 to 2023). Turning to the overall study: A total of approximately 240 trial participants underwent TCR sequencing, of whom about 200 received two doses of AZD1222 and some 26 received two doses of the MenACWY control vaccine. Trial participants were enrolled by age into 18-55, 56-69 and 70-plus year subgroups, with approximately 150, 28 and 58 TCR-sequenced participants respectively. The paper's findings and limits, for the study overall: Participants were mostly white British, with more females than males. The authors suggested clonal diversity may have been underestimated. A significant rise in spike-specific TCR breadth and depth was observed after two AZD1222 doses relative to day 0 and relative to MenACWY recipients. Reportedly, almost half of the unique spike-specific TCRs recognized epitopes lying outside the regions that are mutated in the B.1.351 and B.1.1.7 variants. Because no day 14 peak-response samples were available, the repertoires could be characterized only after the peak T cell response. Conclusions about previously exposed vaccinees are limited, since just five to seven AZD1222 recipients were seropositive for SARS-CoV-2 at baseline. In the small 56-69-year group, the increase in depth fell short of significance, most likely because of low power. The whole spike protein was spanned by vaccine-associated CD4 TCRs, and dominant responses were seen in regions 160-218 and 743-854.

The sequence links TRBV27 to TRBJ2-1, and TRBD2 aligns with 15 junction nucleotides. This receptor was identified in an adult in good health. This material consisted of peripheral blood, taken on day 0 of MenACWY control vaccination. The CDR3 sequence is CASSLGTSGRNEQFF. The sequenced DNA: TGTGCCAGCAGTTTAGGGACTAGCGGGAGGAATGAGCAGTTCTTC.